This T cell receptor beta chain was captured by sequencing in a study of OX40 agonist ivuxolimab in advanced cancers. On the study more broadly: Each dose-escalation patient presented with hepatocellular carcinoma, melanoma, renal cell or head and neck cancer.

This clone was picked up a small number of times. Clones were sequenced by immunoSEQ multiplex PCR, and TCRdb holds only the in-frame ones, with some missing. This repertoire shows approximately 82,000 clones, about nine tenths found once; its top ten account for less than 0.55%. Trimming cost V 6 bases and J 5 bases, with 7 bases left between them. Germline V gene data show CDR1 as SNHLY and CDR2 as FYNNEI. This CDR3 spans 11 amino acids. The V call is TRBV2, the J call TRBJ1-2, with unresolved D. This specimen consisted of CD4+ or CD8+ T cells sorted from blood, obtained in a trial of the OX40 agonist ivuxolimab. The TCR originated in an adult with an advanced solid tumor such as melanoma, head and neck, liver or kidney cancer. This CDR3 reads CASSREYGYTF. In DNA form, the CDR3 reads TGTGCCAGCAGCCGGGAGTATGGCTACACCTTC.